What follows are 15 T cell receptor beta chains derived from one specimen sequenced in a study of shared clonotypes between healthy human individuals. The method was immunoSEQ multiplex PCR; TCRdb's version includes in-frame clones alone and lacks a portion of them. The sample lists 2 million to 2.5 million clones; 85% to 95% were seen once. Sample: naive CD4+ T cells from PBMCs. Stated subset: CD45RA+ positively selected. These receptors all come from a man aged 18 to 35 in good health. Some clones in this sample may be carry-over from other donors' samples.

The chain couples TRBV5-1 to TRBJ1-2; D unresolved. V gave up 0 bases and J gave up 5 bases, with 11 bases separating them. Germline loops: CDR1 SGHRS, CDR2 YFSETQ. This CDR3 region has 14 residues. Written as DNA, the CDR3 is TGCGCCAGCAGCTTGGGAGCGACGGAGTATGGCTACACCTTC. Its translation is CASSLGATEYGYTF.

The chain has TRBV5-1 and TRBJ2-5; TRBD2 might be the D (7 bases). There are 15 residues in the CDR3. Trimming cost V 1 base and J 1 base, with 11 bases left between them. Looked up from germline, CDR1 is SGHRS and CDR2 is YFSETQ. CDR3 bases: TGCGCCAGCAGCTTGAGCGGGACAAGCCAAGAGACCCAGTACTTC. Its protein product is CASSLSGTSQETQYF.

CDR3 amino acids: CASSGYLAGTDYGYTF. The CDR3 DNA reads TGCGCCAGCAGCGGATACCTCGCAGGGACCGACTATGGCTACACCTTC. This chain links TRBV4-3 with TRBJ1-2; D may be TRBD1 (5 bases). The CDR3 length is 16 residues. Germline CDR1 and CDR2: LGHNA and YSLEER. Trimming shortened V by 5 bases and J by 3 bases, and 19 bases separated the two germline ends.

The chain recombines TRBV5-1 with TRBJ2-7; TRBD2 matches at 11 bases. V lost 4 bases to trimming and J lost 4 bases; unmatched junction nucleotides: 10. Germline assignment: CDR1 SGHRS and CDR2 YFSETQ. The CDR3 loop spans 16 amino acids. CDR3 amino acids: CASSPTSGRYQYEQYF. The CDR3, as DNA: TGCGCCAGCAGCCCCACTAGCGGGAGATATCAGTACGAGCAGTACTTC.

The CDR3 sequence: CASSSRIFGELFF. Written as DNA, the CDR3 is TGTGCCAGCAGTTCGAGAATCTTCGGGGAGCTGTTTTTT. V and J are TRBV6-1 and TRBJ2-2; D is uncertain. Germline CDR1 reads MNHNS; CDR2 reads SASEGT. This CDR3 region has 13 residues. V was cut by 5 bases and J by 7 bases, with 11 bases left in between.

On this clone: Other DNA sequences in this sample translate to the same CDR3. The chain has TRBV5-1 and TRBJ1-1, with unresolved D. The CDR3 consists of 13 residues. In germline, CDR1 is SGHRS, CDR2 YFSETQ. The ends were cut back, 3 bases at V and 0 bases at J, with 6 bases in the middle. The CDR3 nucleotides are TGCGCCAGCAGCTCCCTAATGAACACTGAAGCTTTCTTT. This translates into CASSSLMNTEAFF.

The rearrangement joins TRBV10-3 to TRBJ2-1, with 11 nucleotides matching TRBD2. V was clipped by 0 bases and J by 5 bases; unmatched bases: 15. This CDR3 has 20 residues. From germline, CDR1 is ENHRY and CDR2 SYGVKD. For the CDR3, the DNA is TGTGCCATCAGTGAGTCTCCGCTAGCGGGAGGCTCTATCATCCACAATGAGCAGTTCTTC. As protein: CAISESPLAGGSIIHNEQFF.

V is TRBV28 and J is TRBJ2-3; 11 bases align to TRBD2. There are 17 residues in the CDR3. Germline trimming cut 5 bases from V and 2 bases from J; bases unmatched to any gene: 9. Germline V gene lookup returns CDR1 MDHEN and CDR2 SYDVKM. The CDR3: CASSDPGTSGLTDTQYF. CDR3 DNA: TGTGCCAGCAGTGACCCCGGGACTAGCGGACTCACAGATACGCAGTATTTT.

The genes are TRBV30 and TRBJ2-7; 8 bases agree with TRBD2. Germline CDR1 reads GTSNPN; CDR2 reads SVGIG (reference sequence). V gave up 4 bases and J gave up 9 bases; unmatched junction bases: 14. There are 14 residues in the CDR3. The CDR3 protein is CAWKRAGLGARQYF. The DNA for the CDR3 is TGTGCCTGGAAAAGGGCGGGACTAGGGGCTCGGCAGTACTTC.

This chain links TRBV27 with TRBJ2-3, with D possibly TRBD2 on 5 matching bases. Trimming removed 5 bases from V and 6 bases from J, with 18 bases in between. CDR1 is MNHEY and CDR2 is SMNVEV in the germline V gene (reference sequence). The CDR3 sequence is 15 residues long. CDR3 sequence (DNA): TGTGCCAGCAGTCAGCGGTTTGGGGTGTGGGATACGCAGTATTTT. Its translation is CASSQRFGVWDTQYF.

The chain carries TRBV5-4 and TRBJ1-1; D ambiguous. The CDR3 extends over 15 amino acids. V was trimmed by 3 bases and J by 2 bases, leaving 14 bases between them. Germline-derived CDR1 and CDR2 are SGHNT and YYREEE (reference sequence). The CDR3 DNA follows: TGTGCCAGCAGCTATAACGCCCCCGCAAACACTGAAGCTTTCTTT. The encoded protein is CASSYNAPANTEAFF.

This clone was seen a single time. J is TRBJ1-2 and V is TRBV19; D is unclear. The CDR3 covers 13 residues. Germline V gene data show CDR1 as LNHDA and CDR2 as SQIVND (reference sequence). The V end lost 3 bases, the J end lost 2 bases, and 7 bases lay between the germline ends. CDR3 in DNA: TGTGCCAGTAGTATTGATCCGAACTATGGCTACACCTTC. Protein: CASSIDPNYGYTF.

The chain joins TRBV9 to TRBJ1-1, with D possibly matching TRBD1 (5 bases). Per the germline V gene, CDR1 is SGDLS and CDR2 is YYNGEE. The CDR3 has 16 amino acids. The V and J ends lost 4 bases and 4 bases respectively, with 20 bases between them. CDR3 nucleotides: TGTGCCAGCAGCCCTTCGTCCGGGACGCACGCCACTGAAGCTTTCTTT. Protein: CASSPSSGTHATEAFF.

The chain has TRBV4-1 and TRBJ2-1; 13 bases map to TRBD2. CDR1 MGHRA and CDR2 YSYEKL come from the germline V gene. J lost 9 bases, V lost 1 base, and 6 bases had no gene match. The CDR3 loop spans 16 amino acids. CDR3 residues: CASSQVRTSGRPEQFF. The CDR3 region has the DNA TGCGCCAGCAGCCAAGTCCGGACTAGCGGGAGACCTGAGCAGTTCTTC.

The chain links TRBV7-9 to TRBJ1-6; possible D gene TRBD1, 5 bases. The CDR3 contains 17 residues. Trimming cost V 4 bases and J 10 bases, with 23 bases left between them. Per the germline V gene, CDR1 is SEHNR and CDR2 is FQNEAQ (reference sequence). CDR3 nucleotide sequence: TGTGCCAGCAGCTGGACTCGCGGGGGGAGGATTGGGTCACCCCTCCACTTT. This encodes CASSWTRGGRIGSPLHF.